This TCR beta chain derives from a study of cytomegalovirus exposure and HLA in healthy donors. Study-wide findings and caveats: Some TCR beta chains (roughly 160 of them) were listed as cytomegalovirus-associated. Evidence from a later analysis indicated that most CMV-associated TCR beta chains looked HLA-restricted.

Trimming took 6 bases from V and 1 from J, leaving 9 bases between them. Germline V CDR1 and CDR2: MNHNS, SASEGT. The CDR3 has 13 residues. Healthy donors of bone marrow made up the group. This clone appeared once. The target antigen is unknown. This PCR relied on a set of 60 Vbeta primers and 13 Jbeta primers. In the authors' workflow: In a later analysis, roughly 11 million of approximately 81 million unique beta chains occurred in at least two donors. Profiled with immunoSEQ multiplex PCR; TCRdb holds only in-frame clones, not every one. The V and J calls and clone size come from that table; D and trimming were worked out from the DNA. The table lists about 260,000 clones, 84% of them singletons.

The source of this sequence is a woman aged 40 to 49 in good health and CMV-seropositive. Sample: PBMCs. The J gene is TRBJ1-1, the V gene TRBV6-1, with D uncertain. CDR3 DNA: TGTGCCAGCAGGGCACTAAGGAACACTGAAGCTTTCTTT. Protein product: CASRALRNTEAFF.